The T cell receptor beta chain under discussion was sequenced for a study of Graves' ophthalmopathy and Graves' hyperthyroidism. Study background: Stable hyperthyroidism meant no progression to ophthalmopathy within 18 months of follow-up.

The hyperthyroidism patients, aged 18 to 65, had been newly diagnosed, with under 2 months' duration. Patients were left out if they had other autoimmune diseases, uncontrolled infections, pregnancy or lactation. Clinical symptoms, serum thyroxine, TRAb, thyroid ultrasound and orbital computed tomography determined diagnosis. The V gene lost 4 bases and the J gene lost 2 bases, with 12 bases spanning the gap. Germline V CDR1 and CDR2: SGHRS, YFSETQ. This CDR3 has 14 residues. This clonotype showed up many times. Researchers took RNA transcripts and amplified TCR beta CDR3 regions from them. Investigators did first-round RT-PCR with HTBI primers, then second-round multiplex PCR. TCRdb passed the multiplex PCR reads through MiXCR, listing each CDR3 protein once. The data show over a million distinct CDR3 sequences, less than 45% seen once.

Sequencing used peripheral blood or thyroid tissue (not recorded which). The sequence was obtained from an adult man with Graves' hyperthyroidism. J is TRBJ2-5 and V is TRBV5-1; D not resolved. This CDR3 is CASSQRSVQETQYF. CDR3 sequence (DNA): TGCGCCAGCAGCCAACGGTCGGTGCAAGAGACCCAGTACTTC.